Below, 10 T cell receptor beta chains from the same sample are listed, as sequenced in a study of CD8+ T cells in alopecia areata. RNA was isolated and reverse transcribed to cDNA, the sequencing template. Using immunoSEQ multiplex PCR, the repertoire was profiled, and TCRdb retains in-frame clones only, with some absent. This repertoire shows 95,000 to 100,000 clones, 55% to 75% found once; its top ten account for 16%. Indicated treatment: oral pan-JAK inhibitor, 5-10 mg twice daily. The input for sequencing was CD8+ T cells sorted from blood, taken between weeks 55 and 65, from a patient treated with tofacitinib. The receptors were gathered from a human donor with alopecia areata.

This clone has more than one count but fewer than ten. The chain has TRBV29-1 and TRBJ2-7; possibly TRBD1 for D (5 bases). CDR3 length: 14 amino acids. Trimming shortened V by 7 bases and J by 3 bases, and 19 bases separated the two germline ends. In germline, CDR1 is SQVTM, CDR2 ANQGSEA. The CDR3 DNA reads TGCAGCGCCGGGCACGACAGCAAAGTCTACGAGCAGTACTTC. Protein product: CSAGHDSKVYEQYF.

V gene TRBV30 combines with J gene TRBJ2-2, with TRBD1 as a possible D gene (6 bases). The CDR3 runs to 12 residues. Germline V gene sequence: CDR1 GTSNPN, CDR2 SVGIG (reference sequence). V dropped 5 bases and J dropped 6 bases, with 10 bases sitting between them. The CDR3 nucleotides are TGTGCCTGGGGGGGCATGGCCGGGGAGCTGTTTTTT. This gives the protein CAWGGMAGELFF.

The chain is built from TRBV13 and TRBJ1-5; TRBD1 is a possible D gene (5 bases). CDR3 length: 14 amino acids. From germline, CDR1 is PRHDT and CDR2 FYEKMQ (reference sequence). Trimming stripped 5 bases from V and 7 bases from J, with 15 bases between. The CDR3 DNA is TGTGCCAGCAGCCGGGGGAGGGGCGGGCAGCCCCAGCATTTT. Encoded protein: CASSRGRGGQPQHF.

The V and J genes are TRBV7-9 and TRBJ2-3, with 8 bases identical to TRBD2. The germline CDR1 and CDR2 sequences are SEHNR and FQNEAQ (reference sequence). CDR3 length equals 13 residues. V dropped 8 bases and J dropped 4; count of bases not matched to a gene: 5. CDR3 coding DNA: TGTGCCAGCGTGCCTAGCGGGCCAGATACGCAGTATTTT. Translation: CASVPSGPDTQYF.

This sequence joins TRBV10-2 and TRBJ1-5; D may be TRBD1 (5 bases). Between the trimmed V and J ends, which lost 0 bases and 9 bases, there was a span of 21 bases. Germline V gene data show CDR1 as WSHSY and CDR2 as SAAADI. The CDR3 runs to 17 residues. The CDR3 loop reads CASSESRRDGRAGPQHF. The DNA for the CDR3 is TGCGCCAGCAGTGAGTCCAGGAGGGACGGCCGAGCGGGGCCCCAGCATTTT.

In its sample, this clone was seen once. The CDR3 protein is CASSLGGGSGELFF. CDR3 coding DNA: TGTGCCAGCAGCTTAGGCGGGGGTAGTGGGGAGCTGTTTTTT. This chain uses TRBV7-2 with TRBJ2-2, with 7 bases aligning to TRBD2. Germline CDR1 SGHTA, CDR2 FQGNSA. CDR3 length: 14 amino acids. Unmatched junction bases numbered 4, after V lost 1 base and J lost 8 bases.

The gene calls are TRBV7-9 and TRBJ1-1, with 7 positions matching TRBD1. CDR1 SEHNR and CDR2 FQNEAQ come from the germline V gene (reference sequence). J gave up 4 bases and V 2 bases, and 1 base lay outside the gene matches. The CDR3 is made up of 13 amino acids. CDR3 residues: CASSLRTGTEAFF. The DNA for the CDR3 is TGTGCCAGCAGCTTACGGACAGGCACTGAAGCTTTCTTT.

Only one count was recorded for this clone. DNA for the CDR3: TGTGCCAGCAGCTTAAATGAGGGGAGGGAGCTGTTTTTT. Encoded protein: CASSLNEGRELFF. The V and J genes are TRBV11-2 and TRBJ2-2, with D perhaps TRBD1 or TRBD2 (5 bases each). Germline V gene lookup returns CDR1 SGHAT and CDR2 FQNNGV. The CDR3 covers 13 residues. The ends were cut back, 2 bases at V and 9 bases at J, with 10 bases in the middle.

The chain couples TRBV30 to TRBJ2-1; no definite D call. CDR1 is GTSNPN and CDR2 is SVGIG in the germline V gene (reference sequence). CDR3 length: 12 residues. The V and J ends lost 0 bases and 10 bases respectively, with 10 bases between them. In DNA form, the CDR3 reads TGTGCCTGGAGTGTTAGTAGCCGGGAGCAGTTCTTC. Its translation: CAWSVSSREQFF.

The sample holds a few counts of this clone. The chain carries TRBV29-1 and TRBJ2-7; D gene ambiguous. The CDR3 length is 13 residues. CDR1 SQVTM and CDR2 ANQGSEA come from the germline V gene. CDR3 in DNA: TGCAGTGCCACTTTCAGGTTAAGCTACGAGCAGTACTTC. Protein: CSATFRLSYEQYF.